This is a list of T cell receptor beta chains from one sample in a study of blood T cell repertoires in COVID-19. The method was immunoSEQ multiplex PCR; TCRdb's version includes in-frame clones alone and lacks a portion of them. The sample lists 170,000 or so clones, roughly 84% occurring once. The specimen was peripheral blood. These receptors were taken from a man aged 18 to 29 with active or convalescent COVID-19. Each CDR3 is given with its conserved first and last residue. A D gene is named only where the DNA matches it firmly. Some rows have no size entry. The others give once, few or many, or a class for an expanded clone.

D | J | size | V | CDR3 | DNA
TRBD1 | TRBJ1-1 | NA | TRBV18 | CASSPGTGYVITEAFF | TGTGCCAGCTCACCAGGGACAGGGTATGTTATCACTGAAGCTTTCTTT
TRBD2 | TRBJ2-1 | NA | TRBV11-2 | CASSSGGRATYNEQFF | TGTGCCAGCAGCTCCGGGGGGAGAGCGACCTACAATGAGCAGTTCTTC
NA | TRBJ2-5 | NA | TRBV6-5 | CASRTGGRETQYF | TGTGCCAGCAGGACAGGTGGACGGGAGACCCAGTACTTC
NA | TRBJ1-2 | NA | TRBV7-9 | CASSFGGAAYGYTF | TGTGCCAGCAGCTTTGGAGGGGCCGCCTATGGCTACACCTTC
TRBD2 | TRBJ2-5 | NA | TRBV18 | CASSRLTSGQETQYF | TGTGCCAGCTCACGCTTGACTAGCGGCCAAGAGACCCAGTACTTC
TRBD2 | TRBJ2-7 | few | TRBV11-2 | CASSSIAGGPHEQYF | TGTGCCAGCAGCTCGATAGCGGGAGGGCCCCACGAGCAGTACTTC
NA | TRBJ1-1 | NA | TRBV13 | CASSPGQYTEAFF | TGTGCCAGCAGCCCTGGACAGTACACTGAAGCTTTCTTT
NA | TRBJ1-1 | NA | TRBV12-3/TRBV12-4 | CASRITVKAFF | TGTGCCAGCAGAATTACGGTGAAGGCTTTCTTT
TRBD1 | TRBJ1-1 | NA | TRBV28 | CASSPPGQGLAEAFF | TGTGCCAGCAGCCCGCCGGGACAGGGATTGGCTGAAGCTTTCTTT
NA | TRBJ2-1 | NA | TRBV6-5 | CASGNPHLFF | TGTGCCAGCGGCAATCCCCATTTGTTCTTC
TRBD2 | TRBJ2-2 | NA | TRBV6-6 | CASCSGGSNTGELFF | TGTGCCAGCTGTTCGGGAGGGTCGAACACCGGGGAGCTGTTTTTT
TRBD1 | TRBJ2-6 | NA | TRBV3-1/TRBV3-2 | CASSPAGTGAGANVLTF | TGTGCCAGCAGCCCCGCCGGGACAGGGGCTGGGGCCAACGTCCTGACTTTC
TRBD2 | TRBJ2-7 | NA | TRBV4-2 | CASSQDLSLSGDSYEQYF | TGTGCCAGCAGCCAAGACCTTTCCCTTAGCGGGGACTCCTACGAGCAGTACTTC
NA | TRBJ1-6 | NA | TRBV5-1 | CASSLTGNYNSPLHF | TGCGCCAGCAGCTTGACAGGGAATTATAATTCACCCCTCCACTTT
TRBD1 | TRBJ1-3 | NA | TRBV29-1 | CSVVTGAGNTIYF | TGCAGCGTTGTAACAGGGGCTGGAAACACCATATATTTT
TRBD2 | TRBJ2-4 | NA | TRBV19 | CASSPTSGKQNIQYF | TGTGCCAGTAGTCCGACTAGCGGGAAGCAAAACATTCAGTACTTC
NA | TRBJ2-7 | NA | TRBV27 | CASTSGPRFLGEQYF | TGTGCCAGCACTTCAGGCCCCCGGTTTTTGGGCGAGCAGTACTTC
TRBD1 | TRBJ2-3 | NA | TRBV6-1 | CASSGRTGASTDTQYF | TGTGCCAGCAGTGGGAGGACAGGGGCGAGCACAGATACGCAGTATTTT
TRBD2 | TRBJ2-1 | NA | TRBV19 | CASKKGSLAGGLRQFF | TGTGCCAGTAAGAAAGGAAGTCTAGCGGGAGGGCTAAGGCAGTTCTTC
NA | TRBJ2-3 | NA | TRBV4-3 | CASSQSKLRTDTQYF | TGCGCCAGCAGCCAATCGAAACTGCGGACAGATACGCAGTATTTT
NA | TRBJ2-2 | NA | TRBV6-6 | CASSYTVNTGELFF | TGTGCCAGCAGTTACACAGTGAACACCGGGGAGCTGTTTTTT
NA | TRBJ2-7 | few | TRBV6-2/TRBV6-3 | CASSFGNLYEQYF | TGTGCCAGCAGTTTCGGGAACTTATACGAGCAGTACTTC
NA | TRBJ1-4 | NA | TRBV2 | CASSENRVPNEKLFF | TGTGCCAGCAGTGAGAACAGGGTCCCTAATGAAAAACTGTTTTTT
NA | TRBJ1-2 | NA | TRBV25-1 | CASSLGVYGYTF | TGTGCCAGCAGTTTAGGGGTTTATGGCTACACCTTC
NA | TRBJ1-5 | NA | TRBV9 | CASSVTGREGQPQHF | TGTGCCAGCAGCGTAACCGGCAGGGAGGGTCAGCCCCAGCATTTT
NA | TRBJ2-2 | few | TRBV27 | CASSPGASNTGELFF | TGTGCCAGCAGCCCTGGGGCCTCGAACACCGGGGAGCTGTTTTTT
NA | TRBJ2-3 | NA | TRBV4-2 | CASSQPGGRTDTQYF | TGTGCCAGCAGCCAACCCGGGGGGCGCACAGATACGCAGTATTTT
NA | TRBJ1-1 | few | TRBV10-3 | CAISEDTLVAFF | TGTGCCATCAGTGAAGACACCCTCGTCGCTTTCTTT
NA | TRBJ1-3 | NA | TRBV12-3/TRBV12-4 | CAIDKSSGNTIYF | TGTGCCATCGACAAGAGCTCTGGAAACACCATATATTTT
NA | TRBJ2-1 | NA | TRBV7-2 | CASSLERASLGNEQFF | TGTGCCAGCAGCTTAGAGCGGGCTAGCCTAGGCAATGAGCAGTTCTTC
TRBD2 | TRBJ2-3 | NA | TRBV7-9 | CASSLGTSGGIDTQYF | TGTGCCAGCAGCTTAGGGACTAGCGGGGGTATAGATACGCAGTATTTT
TRBD1 | TRBJ1-5 | once | TRBV7-2 | CASSLVRGQQPQHF | TGTGCCAGCAGCTTAGTCAGGGGGCAGCAGCCCCAGCATTTT
NA | TRBJ2-3 | NA | TRBV6-4 | CASSPGRGPTDTQYF | TGTGCCAGCAGTCCGGGGCGGGGGCCCACAGATACGCAGTATTTT
NA | TRBJ2-5 | NA | TRBV15 | CATSRARGRETQYF | TGTGCCACCAGCAGAGCTCGGGGTCGGGAGACCCAGTACTTC
TRBD2 | TRBJ2-1 | NA | TRBV6-5 | CASSYSTSGRYNEQFF | TGTGCCAGCAGTTACTCAACTAGCGGACGCTACAATGAGCAGTTCTTC
NA | TRBJ1-1 | NA | TRBV30 | CAWSYGGLTEAFF | TGTGCCTGGAGTTACGGGGGATTGACTGAAGCTTTCTTT
TRBD2 | TRBJ2-7 | NA | TRBV6-5 | CASSYSQTSGGNEQYF | TGTGCCAGCAGTTACTCGCAGACTAGCGGGGGGAACGAGCAGTACTTC
NA | TRBJ1-4 | NA | TRBV10-1 | CASSVWSREKLFF | TGCGCCAGCAGTGTGTGGTCTAGGGAAAAACTGTTTTTT
NA | TRBJ2-2 | NA | TRBV5-1 | CASSLVLNTGELFF | TGCGCCAGCAGCTTGGTCCTCAACACCGGGGAGCTGTTTTTT
TRBD2 | TRBJ2-1 | NA | TRBV7-2 | CASSLRAGDGYEQFF | TGTGCCAGCAGCTTGCGAGCGGGAGACGGGTATGAGCAGTTCTTC
NA | TRBJ2-7 | few | TRBV28 | CASTGLFSYEQYF | TGTGCCAGTACAGGGTTATTCTCCTACGAGCAGTACTTC
TRBD2 | TRBJ2-3 | NA | TRBV19 | CASTRTSGGATDTQYF | TGTGCCAGTACTAGGACTAGCGGGGGGGCGACAGATACGCAGTATTTT
TRBD1 | TRBJ2-5 | few | TRBV18 | CASSPGTGEYF | TGTGCCAGCTCGCCCGGGACAGGGGAGTACTTC
NA | TRBJ1-2 | NA | TRBV19 | CASSLQGFDYGYTF | TGTGCCAGTAGCCTACAGGGCTTCGACTATGGCTACACCTTC
NA | TRBJ2-1 | NA | TRBV5-1 | CASSPYLQGNEQFF | TGCGCCAGCAGCCCTTACCTACAGGGAAATGAGCAGTTCTTC
TRBD1 | TRBJ1-4 | NA | TRBV12-3/TRBV12-4 | CASRGTGTEKLFF | TGTGCCAGCCGGGGGACAGGGACTGAAAAACTGTTTTTT
NA | TRBJ2-3 | NA | TRBV19 | CAPYTGFSTDTQYF | TGTGCCCCTTATACCGGGTTCAGCACAGATACGCAGTATTTT
NA | TRBJ1-4 | NA | TRBV18 | CASSPGGNEKLFF | TGTGCCAGCTCACCAGGGGGCAATGAAAAACTGTTTTTT
NA | TRBJ1-2 | NA | TRBV28 | CASSLGGSDGYGYTF | TGTGCCAGCAGTTTAGGCGGGTCGGACGGTTATGGCTACACCTTC
NA | TRBJ1-1 | NA | TRBV11-2 | CASSITPRENTEAFF | TGTGCCAGCAGCATCACCCCCAGGGAGAACACTGAAGCTTTCTTT
TRBD2 | TRBJ2-5 | NA | TRBV3-1/TRBV3-2 | CASSQGLAGARETQYF | TGTGCCAGCAGCCAAGGTCTAGCGGGGGCCCGAGAGACCCAGTACTTC
NA | TRBJ1-6 | NA | TRBV7-6 | CASSLYDRYSPLHF | TGTGCCAGCAGCTTATACGACAGATATTCACCCCTCCACTTT
TRBD1 | TRBJ1-4 | once | TRBV28 | CASTSPRDRADEKLFF | TGTGCCAGCACCTCACCACGGGACAGGGCGGACGAAAAACTGTTTTTT
NA | TRBJ1-4 | NA | TRBV5-1 | CASSLDSPNEKLFF | TGCGCCAGCAGCTTGGACAGCCCGAATGAAAAACTGTTTTTT
TRBD1 | TRBJ2-5 | NA | TRBV6-5 | CASRDRGQGETQYF | TGTGCCAGCAGGGACAGGGGTCAGGGGGAGACCCAGTACTTC
TRBD2 | TRBJ2-3 | once | TRBV9 | CASSPAGESSGRVLWRDTQYF | TGTGCCAGCAGCCCCGCGGGGGAAAGTAGCGGGAGAGTTCTTTGGCGGGATACGCAGTATTTT
NA | TRBJ2-2 | NA | TRBV11-3 | CASSLLDRTGELFF | TGTGCCAGCAGCCTTCTAGACAGAACCGGGGAGCTGTTTTTT
TRBD1 | TRBJ2-6 | NA | TRBV19 | CASNSQGVYVSGANVLTF | TGTGCCAGTAACAGCCAGGGGGTCTACGTTTCTGGGGCCAACGTCCTGACTTTC
TRBD2 | TRBJ2-7 | NA | TRBV4-3 | CASSQLAGGAYEQYF | TGCGCCAGCAGCCAATTAGCGGGAGGGGCCTACGAGCAGTACTTC